The clone carrying this T cell receptor (beta chain) appeared once. Its antigen remains unidentified. The sample belongs to a study of the immune and genomic landscape of osteosarcoma. About the study: Most patients were poor-risk; about 61% had died.

Study conclusions and caveats: A few cases had one hyperexpanded dominant clone and under 100 clonotypes. Productive clonality was low overall, averaging roughly 0.1, maximum 0.3.

Poor-prognosis osteosarcoma patients supplied post-treatment primary, local recurrence and metastasis tumor specimens. The germline CDR1 and CDR2 sequences are SGHVS and FNYEAQ. The V gene lost 3 bases and the J gene lost 3 bases, with 7 bases spanning the gap. The CDR3 has 13 residues. Profiled with immunoSEQ multiplex PCR; TCRdb holds only in-frame clones, not every one. The data hold roughly 6,000 clones, with about 63% observed a single time. Sequencing used osteosarcoma tumor tissue from the lung. This chain uses TRBV7-6 with TRBJ2-3, with unresolved D. The receptor was isolated from a human donor with osteosarcoma. CDR3: CASSLQETDTQYF. The CDR3 DNA follows: TGTGCCAGCAGCTTGCAGGAAACAGATACGCAGTATTTT.